This is a list of T cell receptor beta chains from one sample in a study of blood T cell repertoires in COVID-19. The table came from immunoSEQ multiplex PCR; TCRdb's copy has only in-frame clones and leaves some out. There are about 180,000 clones in the sample; about 85% occur only once, and 9.8% lies in the top ten. Specimen: peripheral blood. Receptors were obtained from a woman of 80 years or more with acute or convalescent COVID-19. Both conserved end residues are part of each CDR3. A D gene is named only where the DNA matches it firmly. Where a row states a size, it is once, few, many or the class of an expanded clone; other rows omit it.

>NA|TRBJ2-1|TRBD2|TRBV9
CASSEGTSGRASEQFF
TGTGCCAGCAGCGAGGGGACTAGCGGGAGGGCGAGTGAGCAGTTCTTC
>NA|TRBJ2-2|TRBD1|TRBV7-8
CASSPGGRDTGELFF
TGTGCCAGCAGCCCAGGGGGCCGGGACACCGGGGAGCTGTTTTTT
>NA|TRBJ1-4|NA|TRBV19
CASKPTSGEKLFF
TGTGCCAGTAAACCCACTTCGGGGGAAAAACTGTTTTTT
>NA|TRBJ2-3|NA|TRBV11-3
CASSQQPGAGTDTQYF
TGTGCCAGCAGCCAACAGCCGGGAGCGGGCACAGATACGCAGTATTTT
>NA|TRBJ1-2|NA|TRBV3-1/TRBV3-2
CASSQAGLGGYTF
TGTGCCAGCAGCCAAGCAGGACTAGGGGGCTACACCTTC
>NA|TRBJ1-2|NA|TRBV24-1
CATSGGQGNGYTF
TGTGCCACCAGTGGGGGTCAGGGAAATGGCTACACCTTC
>NA|TRBJ1-3|NA|TRBV7-2
CASSWGQGSGNTIYF
TGTGCCAGCAGCTGGGGGCAGGGGTCTGGAAACACCATATATTTT
>NA|TRBJ2-7|TRBD1|TRBV4-3
CASSQRTGGTYEQYF
TGCGCCAGCAGCCAGCGGACAGGGGGAACGTACGAGCAGTACTTC
>NA|TRBJ2-7|NA|TRBV7-2
CASSLESGYEQYF
TGTGCCAGCAGCTTAGAGTCAGGCTACGAGCAGTACTTC
>NA|TRBJ2-3|NA|TRBV7-3
CASSPRGSGTDTQYF
TGTGCCAGCAGCCCCCGAGGGAGTGGCACAGATACGCAGTATTTT
>NA|TRBJ1-1|NA|TRBV3-1/TRBV3-2
CASSHHRDTNTEAFF
TGTGCCAGCAGCCACCACCGGGACACGAACACTGAAGCTTTCTTT
>once|TRBJ1-4|NA|TRBV5-1
CASSLEDWREKLFF
TGCGCCAGCAGCTTGGAGGATTGGAGGGAAAAACTGTTTTTT
>NA|TRBJ2-7|NA|TRBV10-2
CASGSTDRGEQYF
TGCGCCAGCGGTTCGACAGACCGGGGGGAGCAGTACTTC
>NA|TRBJ2-7|TRBD2|TRBV27
CASSLGFGRGYEQYF
TGTGCCAGCAGTTTAGGGTTCGGGAGGGGTTACGAGCAGTACTTC
>NA|TRBJ1-2|NA|TRBV6-1
CASSEVGGRGYGYTF
TGTGCCAGCAGTGAAGTGGGGGGGCGAGGGTATGGCTACACCTTC
>few|TRBJ1-2|TRBD1|TRBV5-1
CASSSGTDYGYTF
TGCGCCAGCAGCTCGGGGACAGACTATGGCTACACCTTC
>NA|TRBJ1-2|TRBD1|TRBV7-9
CASSLVGQGASGYTF
TGTGCCAGCAGCTTAGTGGGACAGGGGGCGTCGGGCTACACCTTC
>NA|TRBJ1-3|NA|TRBV5-6
CASSLIGDGNTIYF
TGTGCCAGCAGCTTGATCGGGGATGGAAACACCATATATTTT
>NA|TRBJ1-2|TRBD1|TRBV2
CASSVDRGDYGYTF
TGTGCCAGCAGTGTGGACAGGGGGGACTATGGCTACACCTTC
>NA|TRBJ2-1|NA|TRBV4-1
CASSQEGRLSSYNEQFF
TGCGCCAGCAGCCAAGAGGGGAGGTTGAGCTCCTACAATGAGCAGTTCTTC
>NA|TRBJ2-5|TRBD1|TRBV4-1
CASSQGQGEETQYF
TGCGCCAGCAGCCAAGGACAGGGGGAAGAGACCCAGTACTTC
>NA|TRBJ2-2|TRBD1|TRBV18
CASSPPSQGATSGELFF
TGTGCCAGCTCACCACCCTCACAGGGGGCGACCTCCGGGGAGCTGTTTTTT
>NA|TRBJ2-3|TRBD1|TRBV19
CASSIYYGQGQNTQYF
TGTGCCAGTAGTATTTACTACGGACAGGGCCAGAATACGCAGTATTTT
>NA|TRBJ1-1|NA|TRBV19
CASSIDLRETEAFF
TGTGCCAGTAGTATAGATCTGAGGGAAACTGAAGCTTTCTTT
>NA|TRBJ1-2|TRBD1|TRBV6-2/TRBV6-3
CASSFMGQAYGYTF
TGTGCCAGCAGTTTCATGGGACAGGCCTATGGCTACACCTTC
>NA|TRBJ1-2|NA|TRBV4-2
CASSPSNPGNYGYTF
TGTGCCAGCAGCCCCTCGAACCCCGGTAACTATGGCTACACCTTC
>NA|TRBJ1-6|NA|TRBV10-3
CAIRRTQSSYNSPLHF
TGTGCCATCAGACGGACTCAAAGCTCCTATAATTCACCCCTCCACTTT
>NA|TRBJ1-4|NA|TRBV27
CASRIGPGGNNEKLFF
TGTGCCAGCAGAATTGGCCCGGGGGGGAATAATGAAAAACTGTTTTTT
>NA|TRBJ1-4|NA|TRBV5-1
CASSLVGRGDEKLFF
TGCGCCAGCAGCTTGGTAGGTAGGGGCGACGAAAAACTGTTTTTT
>few|TRBJ2-1|TRBD2|TRBV5-1
CASSLGAGGGPSNEQFF
TGCGCCAGCAGCTTGGGAGCGGGGGGAGGGCCCTCCAATGAGCAGTTCTTC
>once|TRBJ1-4|TRBD1|TRBV19
CASRPFGTGGEKLFF
TGTGCCAGTAGACCTTTCGGGACAGGGGGTGAAAAACTGTTTTTT
>NA|TRBJ2-2|TRBD2|TRBV5-1
CASSPAGDAGELFF
TGCGCCAGCAGCCCAGCGGGGGACGCCGGGGAGCTGTTTTTT
>NA|TRBJ2-7|NA|TRBV5-1
CASSLDRASYEQYF
TGCGCCAGCAGCTTGGACAGGGCCTCCTACGAGCAGTACTTC
>once|TRBJ1-4|NA|TRBV5-1
CASSLGPLVATNEKLFF
TGCGCCAGCAGCTTGGGTCCGCTAGTTGCAACTAATGAAAAACTGTTTTTT
>NA|TRBJ1-1|NA|TRBV23-1
CASSQSGRWRNTEAFF
TGCGCCAGCAGTCAATCGGGGAGATGGAGGAACACTGAAGCTTTCTTT
>NA|TRBJ2-5|NA|TRBV7-3
CASSLNLRETQYF
TGTGCCAGCAGCTTAAATTTACGGGAGACCCAGTACTTC
>NA|TRBJ2-1|NA|TRBV5-1
CASRSGRQSNEQFF
TGCGCCAGCAGAAGTGGGAGGCAGAGTAATGAGCAGTTCTTC
>few|TRBJ2-7|NA|TRBV5-1
CASSYGGTRVYEQYF
TGCGCCAGCAGCTACGGTGGGACTCGCGTCTACGAGCAGTACTTC
>NA|TRBJ2-3|TRBD2|TRBV7-9
CASSQRTSGRTDTQYF
TGTGCCAGCAGCCAACGGACTAGCGGGAGAACAGATACGCAGTATTTT
>NA|TRBJ2-7|NA|TRBV7-2
CASSLARDAYEQYF
TGTGCCAGCAGCTTAGCGCGGGACGCCTACGAGCAGTACTTC
>NA|TRBJ1-2|TRBD1|TRBV6-6
CASSPPGQGAAPAGYTF
TGTGCCAGCAGTCCGCCCGGACAGGGGGCCGCCCCGGCTGGCTACACCTTC
>NA|TRBJ2-7|NA|TRBV10-1
CASSERARTGYEQYF
TGCGCCAGCAGTGAGAGAGCCCGAACGGGTTACGAGCAGTACTTC